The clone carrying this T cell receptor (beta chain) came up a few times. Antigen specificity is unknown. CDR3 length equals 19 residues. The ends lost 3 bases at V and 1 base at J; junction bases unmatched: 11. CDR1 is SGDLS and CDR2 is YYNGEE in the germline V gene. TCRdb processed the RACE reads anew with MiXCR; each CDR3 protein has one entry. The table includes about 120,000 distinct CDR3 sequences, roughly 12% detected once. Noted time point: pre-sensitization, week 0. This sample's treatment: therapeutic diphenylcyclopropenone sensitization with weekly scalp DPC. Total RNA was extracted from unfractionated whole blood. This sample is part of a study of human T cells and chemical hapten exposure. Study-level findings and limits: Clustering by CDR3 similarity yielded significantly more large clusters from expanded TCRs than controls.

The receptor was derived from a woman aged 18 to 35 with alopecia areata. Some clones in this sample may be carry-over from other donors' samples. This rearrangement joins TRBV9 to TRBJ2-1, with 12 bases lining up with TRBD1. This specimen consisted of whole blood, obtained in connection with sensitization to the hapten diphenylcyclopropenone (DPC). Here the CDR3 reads CASSALRTGQGASYNEQFF. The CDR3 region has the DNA TGTGCCAGCAGCGCGCTTCGAACGGGACAGGGGGCTTCCTACAATGAGCAGTTCTTC.